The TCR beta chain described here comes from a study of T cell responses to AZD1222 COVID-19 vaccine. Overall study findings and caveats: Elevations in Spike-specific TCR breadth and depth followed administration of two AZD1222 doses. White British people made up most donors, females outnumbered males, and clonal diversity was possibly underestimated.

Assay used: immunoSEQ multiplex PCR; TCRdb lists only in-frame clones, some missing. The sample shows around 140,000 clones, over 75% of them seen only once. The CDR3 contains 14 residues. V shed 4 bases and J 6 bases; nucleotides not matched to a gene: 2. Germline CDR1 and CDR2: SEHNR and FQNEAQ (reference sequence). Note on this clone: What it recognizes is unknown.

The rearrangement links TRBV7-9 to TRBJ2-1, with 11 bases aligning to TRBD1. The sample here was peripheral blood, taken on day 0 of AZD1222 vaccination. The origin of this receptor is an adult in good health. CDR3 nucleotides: TGTGCCAGCAGCTCAGGACAGGGGGCCAATGAGCAGTTCTTC. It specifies CASSSGQGANEQFF.